Listed below are T cell receptor beta chains from one sample, sequenced in a study of PD-1 blockade in mismatch repair-deficient tumors. Method: immunoSEQ multiplex PCR; TCRdb's copy keeps in-frame clones and lacks some. The sample shows about 100,000 clones, about four fifths of them seen only once. This material consisted of peripheral blood, taken approximately 35 weeks after starting pembrolizumab. These receptors originate from an adult with mismatch repair-deficient cancer. CDR3s include the opening cysteine and the closing phenylalanine or tryptophan. D genes are given only for firm matches. Clone size is shown for a subset of rows, as once, few, many or a class of expanded clone.

.,.,TRBJ1-1,TRBV6-6,TGTGCCAGCAGTTACTCGATGCGGCGCCGGAACACTGAAGCTTTCTTT,CASSYSMRRRNTEAFF
.,TRBD1,TRBJ1-3,TRBV6-6,TGTGCCAGCAGAACAGGGGACGGAAACACCATATATTTT,CASRTGDGNTIYF
.,TRBD2,TRBJ2-2,TRBV5-1,TGCGCCAGCAGCTCGTCTCTAGCGGGAGGGAACACCGGGGAGCTGTTTTTT,CASSSSLAGGNTGELFF
.,TRBD1,TRBJ1-2,TRBV29-1,TGCAGCGTCACAGGGGCGTACTATGGCTACACCTTC,CSVTGAYYGYTF
.,TRBD2,TRBJ2-2,TRBV10-1,TGCGCCAGCAGAAGGACTAGCGGGAGGGCCTACACCGGGGAGCTGTTTTTT,CASRRTSGRAYTGELFF
.,.,TRBJ1-1,TRBV5-6,TGTGCCAGCAGCTTATGGACTTTGAACACTGAAGCTTTCTTT,CASSLWTLNTEAFF
.,.,TRBJ2-3,TRBV27,TGTGCCAGCAGTCGAAGACTGACAGATACGCAGTATTTT,CASSRRLTDTQYF
.,.,TRBJ1-2,TRBV7-9,TGTGCCAGCAGCATAAACAGCTATGGCTACACCTTC,CASSINSYGYTF
.,.,TRBJ2-1,TRBV28,TGTGCCAGCAGCGGAGCGGGCAGGGCAAACAATGAGCAGTTCTTC,CASSGAGRANNEQFF
.,.,TRBJ2-1,TRBV6-6,TGTGCCAGCAGCGAGGGGCCGGCAGCCAACAATGAGCAGTTCTTC,CASSEGPAANNEQFF
.,TRBD2,TRBJ2-7,TRBV4-3,TGCGCCAGCAGCCCTAAGCATGGCGGGAGACCCTACGAGCAGTACTTC,CASSPKHGGRPYEQYF
.,.,TRBJ2-5,TRBV11-3,TGTGCCAGCAGCTTAGATGGGGGGACGGAGACCCAGTACTTC,CASSLDGGTETQYF
.,.,TRBJ1-5,TRBV11-2,TGTGCCAGCAGCCCCGCCGGGAATAGCAATCAGCCCCAGCATTTT,CASSPAGNSNQPQHF
.,.,TRBJ2-7,TRBV9,TGTGCCAGCAGCCCAACCCCTTGGTCGTACGAGCAGTACTTC,CASSPTPWSYEQYF
.,TRBD1,TRBJ2-5,TRBV19,TGTGCCAGCCTGGACAGGGTGGGAGAGACCCAGTACTTC,CASLDRVGETQYF
.,.,TRBJ2-1,TRBV5-6,TGTGCCAGCAGCCCCGGGGCGGGCGACAATGAGCAGTTCTTC,CASSPGAGDNEQFF
.,.,TRBJ1-2,TRBV6-5,TGTGCCAGCAGTTACGGGACGGAGGACTATGGCTACACCTTC,CASSYGTEDYGYTF
.,.,TRBJ1-5,TRBV5-6,TGTGCCAGCAGCTTGGGATTCAGCAGCCGGAATCAGCCCCAGCATTTT,CASSLGFSSRNQPQHF
.,.,TRBJ1-2,TRBV11-2,TGTGCCAGCAGCTTAAATAGCAACTATGGCTACACCTTC,CASSLNSNYGYTF
.,TRBD1,TRBJ1-3,TRBV5-1,TGCGCCAGCAGCCGATCGACGGACAGGGCCGGCGGCACCATATATTTT,CASSRSTDRAGGTIYF
.,TRBD1,TRBJ1-2,TRBV28,TGTGCCAGCAGTCTATGGACAGGAAACTATGGCTACACCTTC,CASSLWTGNYGYTF
.,.,TRBJ2-6,TRBV7-9,TGTGCCAGCAGCATGCTTGGGGCCAACGTCCTGACTTTC,CASSMLGANVLTF
.,.,TRBJ1-5,TRBV27,TGTGCCAGCAGGACCGGGACAAGCAATCAGCCCCAGCATTTT,CASRTGTSNQPQHF
few,.,TRBJ2-2,TRBV11-3,TGTGCCAGCAGTCTCCGGACGGACACCGGGGAGCTGTTTTTT,CASSLRTDTGELFF
.,.,TRBJ1-1,TRBV30,TGTGCCTGGAGTGTAAAAAAGGGGTTGGCGGACACTGAAGCTTTCTTT,CAWSVKKGLADTEAFF
.,TRBD2,TRBJ2-3,TRBV28,TGTGCCAGCAAAACTAGCGGAGCTAGCACAGATACGCAGTATTTT,CASKTSGASTDTQYF
.,TRBD2,TRBJ2-1,TRBV19,TGTGCCAGTTCCTCGACTAGCGGGTACTACAATGAGCAGTTCTTC,CASSSTSGYYNEQFF
.,TRBD1,TRBJ2-1,TRBV18,TGTGCCAGCTCGATTGACAGGGAACCGTTCTTC,CASSIDREPFF
.,TRBD1,TRBJ2-7,TRBV18,TGTGCCAGCTCACCTTGGGACAGTACCTACGAGCAGTACTTC,CASSPWDSTYEQYF
.,.,TRBJ2-3,TRBV5-1,TGCGCCAGCAGCTTGGTAGGGGGAGAGCAGTATTTT,CASSLVGGEQYF
.,TRBD1,TRBJ2-7,TRBV13,TGTGCCAGCAGCAGAACAGGGGGCAGGTACGAGCAGTACTTC,CASSRTGGRYEQYF
.,TRBD2,TRBJ2-5,TRBV7-7,TGTGCTAGCAGCCCTGGCGGGAGTTCTGTTTTGGAGACCCAGTACTTC,CASSPGGSSVLETQYF
few,.,TRBJ2-7,TRBV6-1,TGTGCCAGCAGACAAAGACTAGACAACTACGAGCAGTACTTC,CASRQRLDNYEQYF
few,.,TRBJ2-7,TRBV5-1,TGCGCCAGCAGCTTCGGGAGCTCCTACGAGCAGTACTTC,CASSFGSSYEQYF
.,.,TRBJ2-7,TRBV28,TGTGCCAGCAGTTTATCTAGGGTCCACGAGCAGTACTTC,CASSLSRVHEQYF
once,.,TRBJ2-7,TRBV7-3,TGTGCCAGCAGCCCCAAGGACAGGACTAAACCCTACGAGCAGTACTTC,CASSPKDRTKPYEQYF
.,.,TRBJ1-2,TRBV7-8,TGTGCCAGCAGCGCCGACGTACAATATGGCTACACCTTC,CASSADVQYGYTF
.,.,TRBJ1-1,TRBV23-1,TGCGCCAGCCCATCCAAGGGGGATTTCTTT,CASPSKGDFF
once,.,TRBJ1-1,TRBV23-1,TGCGCCAGCAGTCAATCCATCCCCCCTACAGGGAACACTGAAGCTTTCTTT,CASSQSIPPTGNTEAFF
once,.,TRBJ2-6,TRBV27,TGTGCCAGCAGTTTATTCGACAGCTCTCTCTCTGGGGCCAACGTCCTGACTTTC,CASSLFDSSLSGANVLTF
.,.,TRBJ2-2,TRBV11-3,TGTGCCAGCAGCTCACACGAAGCGCTAGTGGGCGGGGAGCTGTTTTTT,CASSSHEALVGGELFF
.,.,TRBJ1-1,TRBV7-3,TGTGCCAGCAGCTCCTCTTGGGGGCGGGAAGCTTTCTTT,CASSSSWGREAFF